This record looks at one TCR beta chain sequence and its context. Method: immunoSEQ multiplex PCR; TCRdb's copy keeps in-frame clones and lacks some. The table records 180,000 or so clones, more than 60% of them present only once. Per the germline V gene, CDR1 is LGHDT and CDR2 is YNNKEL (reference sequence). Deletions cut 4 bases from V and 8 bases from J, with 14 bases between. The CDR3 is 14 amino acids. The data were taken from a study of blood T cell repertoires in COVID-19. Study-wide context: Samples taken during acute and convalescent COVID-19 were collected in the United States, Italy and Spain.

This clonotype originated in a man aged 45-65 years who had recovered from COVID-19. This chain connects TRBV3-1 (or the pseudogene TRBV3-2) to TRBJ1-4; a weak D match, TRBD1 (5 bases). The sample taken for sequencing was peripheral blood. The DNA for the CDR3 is TGTGCCAGCAGCCGGGGCCTCGGAGAGGAAAAACTGTTTTTT. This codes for CASSRGLGEEKLFF.